This T cell receptor (beta chain) was documented in a study of T cells after yellow fever vaccination. The wider study: Each low-cell-number fraction was prepared by means of SMART-Seq v4 Ultra Low Input.

Germline V gives CDR1 SGHRS, CDR2 YFSETQ. CDR3 length equals 16 residues. With 4 bases removed from V and 6 bases from J, the gap between germline ends came to 20 bases. This clonotype has at least ten counts. The antigen remains undetermined. Whole-study results and caveats: Booster samples showed a return of most primary-vaccination clones (almost 97% CD4, 85% to 90% CD8). Abundant contaminating clonotypes from the bulk population could appear in FACS-sorted repertoires.

Generation of TCR cDNA used 5'RACE template switching (which added a universal primer site and UMIs). MiXCR, applied by TCRdb to the 5' RACE reads, yields one record per CDR3 protein. The top ten hold under 20% of the sample, which has some 250,000 distinct CDR3 sequences, 3.6% seen once. The sequence was obtained from a young man who received the YFV17D yellow fever vaccine. The sample in question was PBMCs, obtained 15 days after the yellow fever booster vaccination. V is TRBV5-1 and J is TRBJ2-1, with D possibly being TRBD2 (6 bases). In nucleotides, the CDR3 is TGCGCCAGCAGCCTGCCGGGGGATCAGTTGGGCAATGAGCAGTTCTTC. Protein product: CASSLPGDQLGNEQFF.